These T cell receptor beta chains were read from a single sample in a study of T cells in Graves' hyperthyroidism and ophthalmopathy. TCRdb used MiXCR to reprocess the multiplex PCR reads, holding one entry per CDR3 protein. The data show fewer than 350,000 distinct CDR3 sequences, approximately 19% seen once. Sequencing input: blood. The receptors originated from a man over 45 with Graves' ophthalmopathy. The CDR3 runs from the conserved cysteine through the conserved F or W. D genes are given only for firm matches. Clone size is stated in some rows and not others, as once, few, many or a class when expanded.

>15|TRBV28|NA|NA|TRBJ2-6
CASSLYSSGANVLTF
TGTGCCAGCAGTTTGTATAGTTCCGGGGCCAACGTCCTGACTTTC
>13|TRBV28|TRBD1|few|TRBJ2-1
CASSPTGVDEQFF
TGTGCCAGCAGCCCTACAGGGGTGGATGAGCAGTTCTTC
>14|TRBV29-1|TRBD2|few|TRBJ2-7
CSATLTSGGRGQYF
TGCAGCGCCACCTTGACTAGCGGTGGGCGGGGGCAGTACTTC
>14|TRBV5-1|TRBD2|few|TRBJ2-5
CASSLETGGETQYF
TGCGCCAGCAGCTTGGAAACGGGAGGAGAGACCCAGTACTTC
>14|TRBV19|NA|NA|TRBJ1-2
CASSIPSGSDGYTF
TGTGCCAGTAGTATCCCCTCGGGGTCAGATGGCTACACCTTC
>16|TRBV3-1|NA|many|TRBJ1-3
CASSQDGAYRGNTIYF
TGTGCCAGCAGCCAAGATGGGGCATATCGAGGAAACACCATATATTTT
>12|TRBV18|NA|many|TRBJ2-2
CASSRFNGELFF
TGTGCCAGCTCAAGGTTCAACGGGGAGCTGTTTTTT
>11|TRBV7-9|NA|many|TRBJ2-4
CASTDKNIQYF
TGTGCCAGCACCGACAAAAACATTCAGTACTTC
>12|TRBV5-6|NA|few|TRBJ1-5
CASSLGAQPQHF
TGTGCCAGCAGCTTGGGAGCTCAGCCCCAGCATTTT
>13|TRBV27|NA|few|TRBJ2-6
CASTYSGANVLTF
TGTGCCAGCACCTACTCTGGGGCCAACGTCCTGACTTTC
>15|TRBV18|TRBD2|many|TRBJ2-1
CASSPGGRARDEQFF
TGTGCCAGCTCACCAGGCGGGAGGGCCCGGGATGAGCAGTTCTTC
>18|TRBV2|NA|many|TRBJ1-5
CASSEPGGSIWANQPQHF
TGTGCCAGCAGTGAACCCGGGGGGTCAATCTGGGCCAATCAGCCCCAGCATTTT
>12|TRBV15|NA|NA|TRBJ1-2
CATSRAGDGYTF
TGTGCCACCAGCAGAGCCGGGGATGGCTACACCTTC
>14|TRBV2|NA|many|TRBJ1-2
CASTEGARSYGYTF
TGTGCCAGCACAGAGGGAGCCAGGAGCTATGGCTACACCTTC
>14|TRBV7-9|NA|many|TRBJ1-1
CASSRTEQNTEAFF
TGTGCCAGCAGCCGGACAGAGCAGAACACTGAAGCTTTCTTT
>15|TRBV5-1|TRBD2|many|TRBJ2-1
CASSLEVAGADEQFF
TGCGCCAGCAGCTTGGAGGTAGCGGGAGCGGATGAGCAGTTCTTC
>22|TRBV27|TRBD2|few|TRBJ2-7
CASSLGGHGGPMGLAEKYEQYF
TGTGCCAGCAGCTTAGGGGGCCACGGGGGGCCTATGGGACTAGCGGAGAAATACGAGCAGTACTTC
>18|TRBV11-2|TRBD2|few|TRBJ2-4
CASSPGTSGTLAKNIQYF
TGTGCCAGCAGCCCCGGGACTAGCGGGACCCTAGCCAAAAACATTCAGTACTTC
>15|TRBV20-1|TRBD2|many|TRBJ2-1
CSARAGSGGYNEQFF
TGCAGTGCTAGAGCAGGTAGCGGGGGGTACAATGAGCAGTTCTTC
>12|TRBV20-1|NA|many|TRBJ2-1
CSARNPYNEQFF
TGCAGTGCTAGAAACCCGTACAATGAGCAGTTCTTC
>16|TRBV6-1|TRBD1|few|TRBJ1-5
CASSPVPPGGGQPQHF
TGTGCCAGCAGCCCCGTGCCCCCAGGGGGCGGTCAGCCCCAGCATTTT
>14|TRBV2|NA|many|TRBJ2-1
CASSDDRSGLEQFF
TGTGCCAGCAGTGACGACCGCTCAGGGTTGGAGCAGTTCTTC
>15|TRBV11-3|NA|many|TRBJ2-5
CASSFGAGIQETQYF
TGTGCCAGCAGCTTCGGGGCGGGGATCCAAGAGACCCAGTACTTC
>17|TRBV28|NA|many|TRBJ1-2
CASSLGFIGTANYGYTF
TGTGCCAGCAGTTTGGGTTTTATTGGGACGGCTAACTATGGCTACACCTTC
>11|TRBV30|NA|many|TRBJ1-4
CAWSVREKLFF
TGTGCCTGGAGTGTAAGGGAAAAACTGTTTTTT
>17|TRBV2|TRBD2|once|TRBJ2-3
CASSGEGGTSGGDTQYF
TGTGCCAGCAGTGGGGAGGGGGGGACTAGCGGAGGAGATACGCAGTATTTT
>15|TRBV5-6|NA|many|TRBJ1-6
CASSLGPWGLSPLHF
TGTGCCAGCAGCTTAGGACCCTGGGGTCTTTCACCCCTCCACTTT
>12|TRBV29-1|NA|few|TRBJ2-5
CSTTGAGETQYF
TGCAGCACCACGGGGGCAGGGGAGACCCAGTACTTC
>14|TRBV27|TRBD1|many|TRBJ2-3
CASSLDRGLRTQYF
TGTGCCAGCAGTTTGGACAGGGGGCTTCGCACGCAGTATTTT
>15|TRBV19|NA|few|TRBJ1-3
CASSDTLSSGNTIYF
TGTGCCAGTAGCGACACCCTAAGCTCTGGAAACACCATATATTTT
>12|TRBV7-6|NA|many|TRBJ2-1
CASSKAGMEQFF
TGTGCCAGCAGCAAAGCGGGTATGGAGCAGTTCTTC
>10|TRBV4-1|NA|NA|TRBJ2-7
CASSHPEQYF
TGCGCCAGCAGCCATCCCGAGCAGTACTTC
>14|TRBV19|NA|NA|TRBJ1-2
CASSIDLAGRGYTF
TGTGCCAGTAGTATAGATCTGGCAGGGCGAGGCTACACCTTC
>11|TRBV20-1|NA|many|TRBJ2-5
CSTVTRETQYF
TGCAGTACGGTAACTCGGGAGACCCAGTACTTC
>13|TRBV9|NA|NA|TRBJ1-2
CASSVGDIYGYTF
TGTGCCAGCAGCGTAGGGGACATTTATGGCTACACCTTC
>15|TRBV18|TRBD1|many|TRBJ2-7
CASSRSRDRAYEQYF
TGTGCCAGCTCTCGGAGCCGGGACAGGGCCTACGAGCAGTACTTC
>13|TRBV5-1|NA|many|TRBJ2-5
CASSRQTQETQYF
TGCGCCAGCAGCCGACAAACACAAGAGACCCAGTACTTC
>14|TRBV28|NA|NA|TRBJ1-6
CASSPGQGDSPLHF
TGTGCCAGCAGTCCCGGACAAGGTGATTCACCCCTCCACTTT
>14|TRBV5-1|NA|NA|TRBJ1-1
CASSLERRDTEAFF
TGCGCCAGCAGCTTGGAACGGAGGGACACTGAAGCTTTCTTT
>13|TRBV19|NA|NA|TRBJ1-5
CASSIGGHQPQHF
TGTGCCAGTAGTATCGGTGGGCATCAGCCCCAGCATTTT
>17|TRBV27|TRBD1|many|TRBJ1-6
CASSPYLQGADNSPLHF
TGTGCCAGCAGTCCTTACCTACAGGGGGCGGATAATTCACCCCTCCACTTT
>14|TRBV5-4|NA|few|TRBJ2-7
CASSWQGNPYEQYF
TGTGCCAGCAGCTGGCAAGGGAACCCCTACGAGCAGTACTTC
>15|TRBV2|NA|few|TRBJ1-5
CASSVGQGGPQPQHF
TGTGCCAGCAGTGTCGGTCAGGGCGGGCCTCAGCCCCAGCATTTT
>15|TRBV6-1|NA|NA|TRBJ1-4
CASSEGGGGHEKLFF
TGTGCCAGCAGTGAAGGGGGAGGAGGGCATGAAAAACTGTTTTTT
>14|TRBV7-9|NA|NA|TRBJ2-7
CASSRRGAPYEQYF
TGTGCCAGCAGCAGAAGGGGGGCCCCCTACGAGCAGTACTTC
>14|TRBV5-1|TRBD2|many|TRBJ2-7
CASSPGTSMDEQYF
TGCGCCAGCAGCCCGGGGACTAGCATGGACGAGCAGTACTTC
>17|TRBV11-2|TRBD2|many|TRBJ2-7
CASSLVAGSSGTYEQYF
TGTGCCAGCAGCTTAGTGGCAGGGTCTAGCGGGACCTACGAGCAGTACTTC
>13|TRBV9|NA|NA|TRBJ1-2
CASSPHEGRSYTF
TGTGCCAGCAGCCCCCATGAAGGGAGGAGCTACACCTTC